The clone carrying this T cell receptor (beta chain) was counted ten times or more. The time point is: newly diagnosed GD, antithyroid drugs for less than 3 months. The authors made the TCR library using RNA they extracted from PBMCs. TCR beta libraries were built with iRepertoire HTBI primers and Arm-PCR of CDR3 regions. TCRdb called the multiplex PCR reads again in MiXCR, with one record for every CDR3 protein. Of a few hundred thousand distinct CDR3 sequences listed, roughly 17% are singletons. Trimming left V 8 bases short and J 0 bases short, with 7 bases between. This CDR3 has 12 amino acids. Germline CDR1 GTSNPN, CDR2 SVGIG (reference sequence). This record comes from a study of regulatory T cells in long-lasting Graves disease. This sample also belongs to another study, concerning T cells in Graves' hyperthyroidism and ophthalmopathy. That report adds: Patients were excluded because of uncontrolled infection, other autoimmune disease, pregnancy or lactation. For the diagnoses, clinical symptoms, serum thyroxine and TRAb, thyroid ultrasound and orbital computed tomography were used. The study used the HTBI primer set for a first-round RT-PCR of the TCR CDR3. Model-based prediction identified ophthalmopathy a median about 6.8 months prior to its onset.

This clonotype was obtained from a woman in her late teens or twenties with Graves disease. Sequencing was performed on peripheral blood mononuclear cells (PBMCs), taken at new diagnosis, from a patient treated with antithyroid drugs. The chain has TRBV30 and TRBJ2-2; the D is unclear. CDR3 bases: TGTGCCCGGGCAGCGAACACCGGGGAGCTGTTTTTT. It specifies CARAANTGELFF. Complete variable domain (other parts from reference TRBV30 and TRBJ2-2): SQTIHQWPATLVQPVGSPLSLECTVEGTSNPNLYWYRQAAGRGLQLLFYSVGIGQISSEVPQNLSASRPQDRQFILSSKKLLLSDSGFYLCARAANTGELFFGEGSRLTVL.